The T cell receptor beta chain under discussion was sequenced for a study of CD8+CD57+ T cells in acquired aplastic anemia. Study-level background: CD4+ and CD8+ cells, once sorted, gave DNA averaging around 3.4 ug.

Profiles of TCR beta VDJ and CDR3 were generated from a genomic DNA template. One entry per CDR3 protein results from TCRdb running MiXCR on the reads. Altogether some 120,000 distinct CDR3 sequences are present, almost 40% being singletons, with the ten largest covering 2% to 3%. Ten or more counts support this clonotype. What it binds is unknown. Sequenced patients had shown CD8+CD57+ cell expansion by flow cytometry. The study sampled blood from patients who had received no therapy. Findings of the study overall: Significant differences in CD8+ Simpson's diversity were not observed between patients and controls. Both patients and controls carried the same twenty-nine CD8+ CDR3 sequences.

The sample was sorted CD4+, CD8+, or CD8+CD57+ T cells (not recorded which) from PBMCs. This clonotype was obtained from a human donor with aplastic anemia.

The DNA for the CDR3 is TGCAGCGCCCCGCGCGTGGACACTGAAGCTTTCTTT. It encodes CSAPRVDTEAFF. The chain employs TRBV20-1 and TRBJ1-1; D gene unclear. This CDR3 spans 12 amino acids. Germline V gene data show CDR1 as DFQATT and CDR2 as SNEGSKA (reference sequence).